What follows are 24 T cell receptor beta chains derived from one specimen sequenced in a study of cytomegalovirus exposure and HLA in healthy donors. It was with 60 Vbeta and 13 Jbeta primers that the PCR ran. Here immunoSEQ multiplex PCR was the method, and the copy in TCRdb shows in-frame clones only, minus some. The table has about 55,000 clones, about 84% seen once. Sequencing was done on a sample of PBMCs. These receptors were obtained from a female donor in good health and CMV-seronegative.

This chain joins TRBV18 and TRBJ2-3, with 10 bases matching TRBD1. The ends lost 3 bases at V and 4 bases at J; junction bases unmatched: 1. The CDR3 has 14 amino acids. Germline lookup yields CDR1 KGHSH and CDR2 LQKENI. This CDR3 is CASSPGTGADTQYF. Here the CDR3 DNA reads TGTGCCAGCTCACCCGGGACAGGGGCAGATACGCAGTATTTT. The full variable domain, with the rest looked up from reference TRBV18 and TRBJ2-3, is NAGVMQNPRHLVRRRGQEARLRCSPMKGHSHVYWYRQLPEEGLKFMVYLQKENIIDESGMPKERFSAEFPKEGPSILRIQQVVRGDSAAYFCASSPGTGADTQYFGPGTRLTVL.

The V call is TRBV5-5, the J call TRBJ1-2; tentatively, D is TRBD1 (6 bases). Germline CDR1 SGHKS, CDR2 YYEKEE (reference sequence). Trimming pared 0 bases from V and 2 bases from J, leaving 11 bases between. The CDR3 consists of 15 residues. The CDR3 nucleotides are TGTGCCAGCAGCTTGGGCTACAGGGAGAACTATGGCTACACCTTC. Amino acids: CASSLGYRENYGYTF.

The CDR3 DNA reads as TGTGCCAGCAGACGAGAGGGGAACACTGAAGCTTTCTTT. Residues: CASRREGNTEAFF. The chain uses TRBV7-9 and TRBJ1-1; the D is unclear. The germline gives CDR1 SEHNR, CDR2 FQNEAQ (reference sequence). CDR3 size: 13 residues. V gave up 6 bases and J gave up 1 base, with 9 bases separating them.

The chain is built from TRBV7-8 and TRBJ2-5; TRBD2 might be the D (6 bases). This CDR3 is built from 16 residues. V lost 5 bases and J 5 bases, leaving 21 bases between the germline ends. Germline-derived CDR1 and CDR2 are SGHVS and FQNEAQ. CDR3 sequence: CASSPGVAGLGETQYF. CDR3 bases: TGTGCCAGCAGCCCAGGCGTTGCGGGGCTCGGGGAGACCCAGTACTTC.

The CDR3 DNA is TGTGCCAGTAAGGCAGGGTCTAATTCACCCCTCCACTTT. Its translation is CASKAGSNSPLHF. V usage is TRBV19 and J usage is TRBJ1-6; tentative D call: TRBD1 (5 bases). The CDR3 is made up of 13 amino acids. V was trimmed by 7 bases and J by 6 bases, leaving 10 bases between them. In germline, CDR1 is LNHDA, CDR2 SQIVND (reference sequence).

The rearrangement joins TRBV4-1 to TRBJ1-5; no definite D call. Looked up from germline, CDR1 is MGHRA and CDR2 is YSYEKL. This CDR3 spans 15 amino acids. V was trimmed by 0 bases and J by 4 bases, leaving 10 bases between them. The CDR3 loop is CASSQDFGINQPQHF. The CDR3, as DNA: TGCGCCAGCAGCCAAGATTTCGGGATTAATCAGCCCCAGCATTTT.

The chain joins TRBV4-3 to TRBJ1-1; D not resolved. V gave up 5 bases and J gave up 4 bases, with 8 bases separating them. This CDR3 contains 12 residues. CDR1 is LGHNA and CDR2 is YSLEER in the germline V gene. The CDR3 loop reads CASSFTGTEAFF. The CDR3 DNA sequence: TGCGCCAGCAGCTTCACGGGCACTGAAGCTTTCTTT.

This chain connects TRBV6-5 to TRBJ2-1; D uncertain. There are 16 residues in the CDR3. V was pared by 0 bases and J by 2 bases, with 11 bases between. CDR1 is MNHEY and CDR2 is SVGAGI in the germline V gene. The CDR3, as DNA: TGTGCCAGCAGTTACTCACGTTTCCCTACCTACAATGAGCAGTTCTTC. It yields the protein CASSYSRFPTYNEQFF.

The chain has TRBV11-3 and TRBJ2-1, with TRBD2 matching 14 bases. The CDR3 has 16 amino acids. CDR1 is SGHNT, CDR2 YENEEA, per germline. Trimming took 1 base from V and 6 from J; bases not matched to a gene: 2. CDR3 DNA sequence: TGTGCCAGCAGCTTAGGACTAGCGGGGGGGCCCAATGAGCAGTTCTTC. This encodes CASSLGLAGGPNEQFF.

The chain is built from TRBV4-1 and TRBJ1-1; D gene uncertain. V was trimmed by 3 bases and J by 2 bases, leaving 13 bases between them. Germline V gives CDR1 MGHRA, CDR2 YSYEKL. The CDR3 runs to 15 residues. The CDR3 protein is CASSQVLTTNTEAFF. The CDR3 nucleotides read TGCGCCAGCAGCCAGGTATTAACAACAAACACTGAAGCTTTCTTT.

The table lists this clone with a few counts. The chain carries TRBV2 and TRBJ2-3; D gene ambiguous. V gave up 11 bases and J gave up 6 bases, with 18 bases separating them. The CDR3 consists of 13 residues. CDR1 is SNHLY, CDR2 FYNNEI, per germline. The CDR3 loop reads CAGQPHQADTQYF. The CDR3 coding sequence is TGTGCCGGCCAGCCCCACCAGGCGGATACGCAGTATTTT.

V is TRBV2 and J is TRBJ1-1; 11 bases align to TRBD1. Per germline, CDR1 SNHLY and CDR2 FYNNEI. J lost 5 bases, V lost 11 bases, and 7 bases had no gene match. The length of the CDR3 is 13 residues. CDR3 loop: CAEGQGAKTEAFF. Here the CDR3 DNA reads TGTGCCGAAGGACAGGGGGCGAAAACTGAAGCTTTCTTT. The variable domain in full, with the rest retrieved from reference TRBV2 and TRBJ1-1, is EPEVTQTPSHQVTQMGQEVILRCVPISNHLYFYWYRQILGQKVEFLVSFYNNEISEKSEIFDDQFSVERPDGSNFTLKIRSTKLEDSAMYFCAEGQGAKTEAFFGQGTRLTVV.

The J gene is TRBJ1-2, the V gene TRBV28; TRBD1 matches at 9 bases. Germline V gene data show CDR1 as MDHEN and CDR2 as SYDVKM. With 1 base clipped from V and 8 bases from J, the junction kept 11 bases outside the gene matches. There are 16 residues in the CDR3. The DNA of the CDR3 is TGTGCCAGCAGTTTATCAGGGACAGGGAGTTACGGGGGCTACACCTTC. The encoded protein is CASSLSGTGSYGGYTF.

This chain connects TRBV5-1 to TRBJ2-2, with 10 bases that match TRBD1. The CDR3 covers 17 residues. Per germline, CDR1 SGHRS and CDR2 YFSETQ. The V gene end was trimmed by 7 bases and the J gene end by 2 bases; junction bases not matched to a gene: 11. In DNA, the CDR3 is TGCGCCAGCCGCCTCACAAGGACAGGGGGTAACACCGGGGAGCTGTTTTTT. Translation: CASRLTRTGGNTGELFF.

This chain links TRBV30 with TRBJ1-4; no definite D call. This CDR3 spans 18 amino acids. From germline, CDR1 is GTSNPN and CDR2 SVGIG (reference sequence). V lost 4 bases and J 0 bases, leaving 21 bases between the germline ends. CDR3 nucleotides: TGTGCCTGGACCAGAGGAAAAACCAATTCTGCAACTAATGAAAAACTGTTTTTT. As protein: CAWTRGKTNSATNEKLFF. Filled out from reference TRBV30 and TRBJ1-4, the complete variable domain reads SQTIHQWPATLVQPVGSPLSLECTVEGTSNPNLYWYRQAAGRGLQLLFYSVGIGQISSEVPQNLSASRPQDRQFILSSKKLLLSDSGFYLCAWTRGKTNSATNEKLFFGSGTQLSVL.

The chain links TRBV5-1 to TRBJ1-2; 7 bases are a match to TRBD1. This CDR3 is built from 16 residues. V shed 4 bases and J 0 bases; nucleotides not matched to a gene: 9. Germline V gene lookup returns CDR1 SGHRS and CDR2 YFSETQ. CDR3 residues: CASSRQTGQANYGYTF. The CDR3 bases are TGCGCCAGCAGCCGACAGACAGGGCAAGCTAACTATGGCTACACCTTC.

Comments on this clone: In the same sample, other DNA sequences code for this CDR3. The rearrangement joins TRBV7-2 to TRBJ1-6; no clear D. The CDR3 contains 14 residues. V was trimmed by 4 bases and J by 7 bases, leaving 11 bases between them. Germline CDR1 SGHTA, CDR2 FQGNSA. The DNA of the CDR3 is TGTGCCAGCAGCTCGCAGGTCCCCAATTCACCCCTCCACTTT. Its protein product is CASSSQVPNSPLHF.

The chain combines TRBV2 with TRBJ1-2; D not certain. Germline CDR1 and CDR2: SNHLY and FYNNEI. The CDR3 contains 13 residues. The V and J ends lost 6 bases and 0 bases respectively, with 8 bases between them. In DNA form, the CDR3 reads TGTGCCAGCAGGAGGAGAGCTAACTATGGCTACACCTTC. It specifies CASRRRANYGYTF. The entire variable domain, with the rest obtained from reference TRBV2 and TRBJ1-2, is as follows: EPEVTQTPSHQVTQMGQEVILRCVPISNHLYFYWYRQILGQKVEFLVSFYNNEISEKSEIFDDQFSVERPDGSNFTLKIRSTKLEDSAMYFCASRRRANYGYTFGSGTRLTVV.

The chain employs TRBV5-5 and TRBJ1-2; TRBD1 might be the D (5 bases). The germline V gene encodes CDR1 SGHKS and CDR2 YYEKEE (reference sequence). The CDR3 runs 13 residues. V gave up 0 bases and J gave up 6 bases, with 9 bases separating them. The CDR3 spells CASSLVGADGYTF. The CDR3 coding sequence is TGTGCCAGCAGCTTGGTTGGGGCAGATGGCTACACCTTC.

V and J are TRBV7-6 and TRBJ2-1, with TRBD2 matching over 12 bases. The germline CDR1 and CDR2 sequences are SGHVS and FNYEAQ. The CDR3 extends over 15 amino acids. After removal of 1 base from V and 9 bases from J, the junction contained 4 bases not matched to a gene. CDR3 nucleotides: TGTGCCAGCAGCTTAGTGACTAGCGGGGGCCCTGAGCAGTTCTTC. Its protein product is CASSLVTSGGPEQFF. The complete variable domain, with remaining parts taken from reference TRBV7-6 and TRBJ2-1, reads GAGVSQSPRYKVTKRGQDVALRCDPISGHVSLYWYRQALGQGPEFLTYFNYEAQQDKSGLPNDRFSAERPEGSISTLTIQRTEQRDSAMYRCASSLVTSGGPEQFFGPGTRLTVL.

This chain links TRBV19 with TRBJ1-5; 8 nucleotides align to TRBD1. CDR1 LNHDA and CDR2 SQIVND come from the germline V gene (reference sequence). After removal of 11 bases from V and 4 bases from J, the junction contained 7 bases not matched to a gene. This CDR3 is built from 13 residues. As DNA, the CDR3 is TGTGCCCCCGGGACAGGCCTAAATCAGCCCCAGCATTTT. It is translated as CAPGTGLNQPQHF.

This chain connects TRBV2 to TRBJ2-5; D is unclear. The end of the DNA fits TRBJ2-7 better, so the J call may be wrong. The CDR3 contains 15 residues. Germline V gene sequence: CDR1 SNHLY, CDR2 FYNNEI. CDR3 sequence: CASSEAVVLPPEQYF. As DNA, the CDR3 is TGTGCCAGCAGTGAAGCAGTGGTCTTGCCCCCCGAGCAGTACTTC.

V usage is TRBV7-2 and J usage is TRBJ1-4, with a weak D call TRBD1 (6 bases). The V end was cut by 3 bases, the J end by 7 bases, with 15 bases between. Germline V gene sequence: CDR1 SGHTA, CDR2 FQGNSA. CDR3 length: 15 residues. CDR3 bases: TGTGCCAGCAGCTTGGGGCGGGGGCGGTTTGAAAAACTGTTTTTT. Translating it yields CASSLGRGRFEKLFF.

In this sample, this clone turned up once. This chain links TRBV4-3 with TRBJ2-2; 11 bases are shared with TRBD1. V lost 8 bases and J lost 5; bases outside the gene matches: 4. This CDR3 contains 14 residues. The germline CDR1 and CDR2 sequences are LGHNA and YSLEER. CDR3 loop: CASEDRGLTGELFF. CDR3 bases: TGCGCCAGCGAGGACAGGGGGCTTACCGGGGAGCTGTTTTTT.